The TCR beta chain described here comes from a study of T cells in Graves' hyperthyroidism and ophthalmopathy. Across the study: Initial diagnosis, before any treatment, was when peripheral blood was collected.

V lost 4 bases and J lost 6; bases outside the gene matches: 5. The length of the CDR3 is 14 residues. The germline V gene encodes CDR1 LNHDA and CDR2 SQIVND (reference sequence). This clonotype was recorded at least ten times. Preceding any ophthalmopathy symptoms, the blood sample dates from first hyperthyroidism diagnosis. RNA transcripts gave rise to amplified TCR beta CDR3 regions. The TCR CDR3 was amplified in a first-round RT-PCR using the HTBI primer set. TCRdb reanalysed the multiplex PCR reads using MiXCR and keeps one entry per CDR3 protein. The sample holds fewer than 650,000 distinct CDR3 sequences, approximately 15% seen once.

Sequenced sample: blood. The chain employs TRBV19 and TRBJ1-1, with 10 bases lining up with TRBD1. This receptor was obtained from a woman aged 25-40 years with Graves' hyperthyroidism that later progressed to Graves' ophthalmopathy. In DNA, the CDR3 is TGTGCCAGTAGTACGACAGGGGGCTGGGCTGAAGCTTTCTTT. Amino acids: CASSTTGGWAEAFF.